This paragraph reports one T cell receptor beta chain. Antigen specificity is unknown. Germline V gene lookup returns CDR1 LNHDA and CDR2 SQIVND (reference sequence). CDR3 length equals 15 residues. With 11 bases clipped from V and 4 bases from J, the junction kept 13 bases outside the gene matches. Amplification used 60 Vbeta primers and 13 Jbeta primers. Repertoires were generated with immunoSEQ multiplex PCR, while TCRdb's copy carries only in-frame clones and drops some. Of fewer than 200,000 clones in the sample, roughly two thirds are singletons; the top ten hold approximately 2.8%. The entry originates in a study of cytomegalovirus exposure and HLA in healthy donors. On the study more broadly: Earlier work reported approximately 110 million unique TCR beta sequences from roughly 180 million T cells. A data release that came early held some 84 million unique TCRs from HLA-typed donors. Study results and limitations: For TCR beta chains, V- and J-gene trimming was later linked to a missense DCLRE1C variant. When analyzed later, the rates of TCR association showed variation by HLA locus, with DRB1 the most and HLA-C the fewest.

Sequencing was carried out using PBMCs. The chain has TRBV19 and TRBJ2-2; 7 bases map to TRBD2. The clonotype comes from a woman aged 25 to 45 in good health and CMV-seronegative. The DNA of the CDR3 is TGTGCCTCAGCGGGGCCAGCACGAGGCACCGGGGAGCTGTTTTTT. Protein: CASAGPARGTGELFF.